A single sample is the source of the 10 T cell receptor beta chains below, sequenced in a study of beta chain features in type 1 diabetes. What was sequenced were expressed TCRB transcripts, since all of the isolated RNA had been reverse transcribed. The table came from immunoSEQ multiplex PCR; TCRdb's copy has only in-frame clones and leaves some out. The data show 60,000 or so clones, with 59% seen just once and about 2.2% held by the top ten. Specimen: Tregs from blood. These TCRs come from a woman aged 18-30 years in good health.

This clone was recorded a few times. The chain employs TRBV4-1 and TRBJ1-5, with 7 bases fitting TRBD1. V lost 10 bases to trimming and J lost 3 bases; unmatched junction nucleotides: 9. CDR3 size: 14 residues. Germline V CDR1 and CDR2: MGHRA, YSYEKL. DNA of the CDR3: TGCGCCACCTCTCCGGGACAGATCAATCAGCCCCAGCATTTT. This sequence encodes CATSPGQINQPQHF.

This clone was seen a handful of times. V usage is TRBV11-2 and J usage is TRBJ2-3; weak D call: TRBD1 (5 bases). Germline V gene sequence: CDR1 SGHAT, CDR2 FQNNGV. V gave up 4 bases and J gave up 0 bases, with 8 bases separating them. The CDR3 length is 14 residues. CDR3 sequence (DNA): TGTGCCAGCAGCTCAGGGTTTAGCACAGATACGCAGTATTTT. Its translation: CASSSGFSTDTQYF.

The chain employs TRBV18 and TRBJ2-5, with D tentatively TRBD2 (5 bases). The V gene lost 6 bases and the J gene lost 0 bases, with 11 bases spanning the gap. The CDR3 length is 14 residues. The germline V gene encodes CDR1 KGHSH and CDR2 LQKENI. CDR3 amino acids: CASSLGLDQETQYF. The CDR3 DNA follows: TGTGCCAGCTCCCTCGGACTGGACCAAGAGACCCAGTACTTC.

The chain employs TRBV19 and TRBJ2-3; D possibly corresponds to TRBD2 (6 bases). Trimming removed 6 bases from V and 3 bases from J, with 10 bases in between. CDR3 length: 13 amino acids. The germline V gene encodes CDR1 LNHDA and CDR2 SQIVND (reference sequence). The CDR3 DNA reads as TGTGCCAGTAGCGGGAGAGGGACAGATACGCAGTATTTT. This encodes CASSGRGTDTQYF.

The genes are TRBV5-1 and TRBJ2-4; D is possibly TRBD2 (6 bases). This CDR3 is built from 13 residues. The germline V gene encodes CDR1 SGHRS and CDR2 YFSETQ. Trimming took 0 bases from V and 10 from J, leaving 11 bases between them. CDR3 nucleotides: TGCGCCAGCAGCTTGGGGGATGGAGGGATTCAGTACTTC. Amino acids: CASSLGDGGIQYF.

The chain couples TRBV15 to TRBJ2-3, with TRBD2 identical over 13 bases. CDR1 LNHNV and CDR2 YYDKDF come from the germline V gene (reference sequence). The CDR3 has 17 amino acids. The ends lost 3 bases at V and 2 bases at J; junction bases unmatched: 5. CDR3 protein: CATSRLTSGRATDTQYF. CDR3 coding DNA: TGTGCCACCAGCAGGCTTACTAGCGGGAGGGCCACAGATACGCAGTATTTT.

The J gene is TRBJ1-6, the V gene TRBV30, with D possibly matching TRBD1 (5 bases). CDR3 size: 14 residues. Germline-derived CDR1 and CDR2 are GTSNPN and SVGIG (reference sequence). Trimming pared 4 bases from V and 10 bases from J, leaving 17 bases between. The CDR3 sequence is CAWKGPDSWSPLHF. DNA for the CDR3: TGTGCCTGGAAGGGGCCTGACAGTTGGTCACCCCTCCACTTT.

This rearrangement joins TRBV7-9 to TRBJ2-5; TRBD1 aligns across 8 bases. Germline trimming cut 5 bases from V and 3 bases from J; bases unmatched to any gene: 8. The V gene's germline CDR1 is SEHNR and CDR2 FQNEAQ (reference sequence). This CDR3 is 15 amino acids long. In DNA form, the CDR3 reads TGTGCCAGCAGCGCCCCCGGACAGGGAGAAGAGACCCAGTACTTC. Its protein is CASSAPGQGEETQYF.

The chain is built from TRBV5-1 and TRBJ2-7; 8 positions agree with TRBD2. The CDR3 consists of 15 residues. V was pared by 4 bases and J by 7 bases, with 13 bases of the junction left unmatched. Germline CDR1 and CDR2: SGHRS and YFSETQ. The CDR3 spells CASSILGGAGGEQYF. CDR3 DNA: TGCGCCAGCAGCATACTCGGGGGGGCTGGCGGGGAGCAGTACTTC.

This clone was detected only a few times. Here the CDR3 reads CASSYDGRATINIQYF. CDR3 DNA: TGTGCCAGCAGTTACGACGGCAGGGCGACGATAAACATTCAGTACTTC. The V gene is TRBV6-5, the J gene TRBJ2-4; D might be TRBD1 (5 bases). Trimming shortened V by 2 bases and J by 6 bases, and 17 bases separated the two germline ends. Looked up from germline, CDR1 is MNHEY and CDR2 is SVGAGI. The CDR3 loop spans 16 amino acids.